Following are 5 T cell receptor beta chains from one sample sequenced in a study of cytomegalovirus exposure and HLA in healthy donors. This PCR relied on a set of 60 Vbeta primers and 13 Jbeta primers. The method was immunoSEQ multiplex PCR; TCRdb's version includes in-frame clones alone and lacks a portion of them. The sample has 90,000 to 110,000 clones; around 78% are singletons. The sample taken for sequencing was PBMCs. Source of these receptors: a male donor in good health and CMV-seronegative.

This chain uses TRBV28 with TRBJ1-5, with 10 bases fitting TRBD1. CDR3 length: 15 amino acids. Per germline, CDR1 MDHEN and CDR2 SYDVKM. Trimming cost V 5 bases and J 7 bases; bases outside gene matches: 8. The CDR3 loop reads CASSVGTGEDQPQHF. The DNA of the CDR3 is TGTGCCAGCAGTGTTGGGACAGGGGAGGACCAGCCCCAGCATTTT.

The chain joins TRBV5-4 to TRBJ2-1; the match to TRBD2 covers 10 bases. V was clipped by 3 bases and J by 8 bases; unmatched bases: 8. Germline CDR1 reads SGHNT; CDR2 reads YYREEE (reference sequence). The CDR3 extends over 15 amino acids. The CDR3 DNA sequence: TGTGCCAGCAGCTCACAAAGCGGGAGGGCCGATGAGCAGTTCTTC. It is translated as CASSSQSGRADEQFF.

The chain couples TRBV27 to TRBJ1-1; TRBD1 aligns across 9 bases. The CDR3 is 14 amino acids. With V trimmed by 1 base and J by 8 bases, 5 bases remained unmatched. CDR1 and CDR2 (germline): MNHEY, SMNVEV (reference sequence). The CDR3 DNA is TGTGCCAGCAGTTTATTGGGACAGGGCTCAGAAGCTTTCTTT. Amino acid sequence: CASSLLGQGSEAFF.

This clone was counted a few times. CDR3 amino acids: CAWSWRRDNEQFF. The CDR3 nucleotides read TGTGCCTGGAGTTGGCGGAGAGACAATGAGCAGTTCTTC. This chain joins TRBV30 and TRBJ2-1; no clear D gene. This CDR3 is built from 13 residues. CDR1 and CDR2 from the germline V gene are GTSNPN and SVGIG (reference sequence). The germline V and J ends were trimmed by 2 bases and 5 bases, with 10 bases remaining between them.

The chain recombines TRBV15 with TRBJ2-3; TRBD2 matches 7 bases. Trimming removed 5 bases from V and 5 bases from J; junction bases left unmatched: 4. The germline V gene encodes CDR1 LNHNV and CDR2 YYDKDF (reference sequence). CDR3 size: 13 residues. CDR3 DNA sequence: TGTGCCACCAGCTCCCGGGGGGTAGATACGCAGTATTTT. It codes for CATSSRGVDTQYF.